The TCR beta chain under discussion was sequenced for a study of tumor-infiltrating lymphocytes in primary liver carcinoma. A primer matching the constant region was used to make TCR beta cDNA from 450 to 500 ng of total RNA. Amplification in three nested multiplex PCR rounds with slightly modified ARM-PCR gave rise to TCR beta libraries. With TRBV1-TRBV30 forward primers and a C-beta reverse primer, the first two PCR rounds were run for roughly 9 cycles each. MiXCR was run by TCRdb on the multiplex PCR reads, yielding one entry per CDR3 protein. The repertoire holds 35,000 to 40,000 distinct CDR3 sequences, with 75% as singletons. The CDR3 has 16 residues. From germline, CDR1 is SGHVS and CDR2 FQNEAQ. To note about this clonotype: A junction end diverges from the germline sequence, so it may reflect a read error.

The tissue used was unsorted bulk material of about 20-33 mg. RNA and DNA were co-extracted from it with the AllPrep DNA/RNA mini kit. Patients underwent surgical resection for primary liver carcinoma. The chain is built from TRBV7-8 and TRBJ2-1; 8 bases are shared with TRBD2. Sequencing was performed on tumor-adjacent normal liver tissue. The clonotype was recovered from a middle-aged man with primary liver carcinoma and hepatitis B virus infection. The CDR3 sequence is CASSLTSGGSYNEQFF. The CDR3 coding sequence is TGTGCCAGCAGCTTAACCAGCGGGGGAAGTTACAATGAGCAGTTTTTC.